A selection of T cell receptor beta chains follows, all from one sample in a study of T-cell memory formation after mild COVID-19. MiXCR was run by TCRdb on the 5' RACE reads, yielding one entry per CDR3 protein. The sample has approximately 560,000 distinct CDR3 sequences, 15% to 20% seen once. Sequenced input: PBMCs or a T cell subset sorted from them (not recorded which). These receptors came from an adult woman who had mild COVID-19 (a few samples of this study predate the infection). Cell type and time point are not known. CDR3s include the opening cysteine and the closing phenylalanine or tryptophan. D genes are given only for firm matches. Clone size is not always given. Where it is, it says once, few, many or a class for expanded clones.

once	.	TRBV19	TRBJ1-1	TGTGCCAGTAGTACGGCCGGGGGGGGATTGGCCCACACTGAAGCTTTCTTT	CASSTAGGGLAHTEAFF
.	.	TRBV6-2/TRBV6-3	TRBJ2-7	TGTGCCAGCACCACGGAGGGGTCGCCCCTCTACGAGCAGTACTTC	CASTTEGSPLYEQYF
few	.	TRBV5-1	TRBJ2-1	TGCGCCAGCAGCTTGAGAGCCGGGACGGACAATGAGCAGTTCTTC	CASSLRAGTDNEQFF
.	.	TRBV7-9	TRBJ1-5	TGTGCCAGCAGCTTCGGGCAGGGGCGGCCCAATCAGCCCCAGCATTTT	CASSFGQGRPNQPQHF
.	.	TRBV3-1	TRBJ2-3	TGTGCCAGCACACTAGGGGGGGGCACAGATACGCAGTATTTT	CASTLGGGTDTQYF
many	TRBD2	TRBV20-1	TRBJ2-3	TGCAGTGCTTCTTGGACTAGCGGGAGGGATACGCAGTATTTT	CSASWTSGRDTQYF
.	TRBD2	TRBV5-1	TRBJ2-5	TGCGCCAGCAGCTTGGGGACTAGCGGGGTAGGCGAGACCCAGTACTTC	CASSLGTSGVGETQYF
.	.	TRBV6-2/TRBV6-3	TRBJ2-7	TGTGCCAGCAGGGGATACGGGACACACTCCTACGAGCAGTACTTC	CASRGYGTHSYEQYF
few	.	TRBV7-9	TRBJ2-7	TGTGCCAGCGCCCGGACAGCCTCCTACGAGCAGTACTTC	CASARTASYEQYF
.	.	TRBV5-6	TRBJ1-4	TGTGCCAGCAGCTGGGGCTCGGAAAGTGAAAAACTGTTTTTT	CASSWGSESEKLFF
few	TRBD2	TRBV3-1	TRBJ2-3	TGTGCCAGCAGCCCATGGACTAGCGGGAGGTCAGATACGCAGTATTTT	CASSPWTSGRSDTQYF
few	.	TRBV5-5	TRBJ2-2	TGTGCCAGCAGCTTAGTGGGGATCGTTCCCGGGGAGCTGTTTTTT	CASSLVGIVPGELFF
few	.	TRBV20-1	TRBJ2-7	TGCAGTGCTTCCCGGGGGGCGAGCGAGCAGTACTTC	CSASRGASEQYF
.	.	TRBV7-9	TRBJ1-6	TGTGCCAGCAGCTATGAAAATTCACCCCTCCACTTT	CASSYENSPLHF
many	TRBD2	TRBV9	TRBJ2-7	TGTGCCAGCAGCGAGGGAAGCGGGAGCGAGCAGTACTTC	CASSEGSGSEQYF
.	TRBD2	TRBV7-3	TRBJ2-5	TGTGCCAGCAGCTTCGGGACTAGCCGTCAAGAGACCCAGTACTTC	CASSFGTSRQETQYF
.	TRBD2	TRBV4-1	TRBJ2-2	TGCGCCAGCAGCCGATCGGGACTAGAGAACACCGGGGAGCTGTTTTTT	CASSRSGLENTGELFF
.	TRBD2	TRBV20-1	TRBJ2-5	TGCAGTGCTAGAGAGGGACTAGCGGGTCGAGCCGGTGAGACCCAGTACTTC	CSAREGLAGRAGETQYF
.	TRBD2	TRBV4-1	TRBJ2-3	TGCGCCAGCAGCCGCTACCATAGCGGGGGGCGCACAGATACGCAGTATTTT	CASSRYHSGGRTDTQYF
.	.	TRBV10-3	TRBJ2-7	TGTGCCACCGGGGGCAGGCCCTACGAGCAGTACTTC	CATGGRPYEQYF
few	.	TRBV12-3/TRBV12-4	TRBJ2-7	TGTGCCAGCACGATCGGAAGGGTCTACGAGCAGTACTTC	CASTIGRVYEQYF
.	.	TRBV12-3/TRBV12-4	TRBJ2-2	TGTGCCAGCAGTTTAGAGCTCCAACGGAACACCGGGGAGCTGTTTTTT	CASSLELQRNTGELFF